This T cell receptor beta chain derives from a study of cytomegalovirus exposure and HLA in healthy donors. Donors were ostensibly healthy at sampling, although undocumented immune exposures were probable. A multiplex PCR was run with 60 Vbeta primers and 13 Jbeta primers. This table comes from immunoSEQ multiplex PCR, and its TCRdb copy is limited to in-frame clones, with some not included. The table includes 70,000 to 80,000 clones, 82% detected once. The specimen sequenced was PBMCs. The source is a man aged 18 to 30 in good health and CMV-seronegative.

The CDR3 reads CASSPAQGADEKLFF. CDR3 nucleotide sequence: TGTGCCAGCAGTCCTGCCCAGGGGGCGGATGAAAAACTGTTTTTT. The chain employs TRBV27 and TRBJ1-4, with 8 nucleotides matching TRBD1. The germline CDR1 and CDR2 sequences are MNHEY and SMNVEV (reference sequence). V shed 5 bases, J shed 6 bases, and the junction held 8 bases outside the gene matches. The CDR3 runs 15 residues.